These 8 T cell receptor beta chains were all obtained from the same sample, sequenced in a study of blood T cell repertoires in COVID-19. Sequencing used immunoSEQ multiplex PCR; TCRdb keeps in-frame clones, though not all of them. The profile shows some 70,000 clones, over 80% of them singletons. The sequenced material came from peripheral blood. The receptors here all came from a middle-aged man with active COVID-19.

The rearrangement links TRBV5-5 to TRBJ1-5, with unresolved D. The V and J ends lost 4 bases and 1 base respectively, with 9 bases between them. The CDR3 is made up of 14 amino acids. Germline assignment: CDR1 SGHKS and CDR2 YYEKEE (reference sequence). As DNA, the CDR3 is TGTGCCAGCAGCCCGCCGGGGAGCAATCAGCCCCAGCATTTT. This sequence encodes CASSPPGSNQPQHF.

The DNA for the CDR3 is TGTGCCAGCAGTTTCAGGGGGATAGGAGAACAGCCCCAGCATTTT. Residues: CASSFRGIGEQPQHF. The genes are TRBV6-2 or TRBV6-3 and TRBJ1-5, with TRBD1 matching over 7 bases. Looked up from germline, CDR1 is MNHEY and CDR2 is SVGEGT. V lost 4 bases, J lost 7 bases, and 10 bases stayed unmatched. This CDR3 is 15 amino acids long.

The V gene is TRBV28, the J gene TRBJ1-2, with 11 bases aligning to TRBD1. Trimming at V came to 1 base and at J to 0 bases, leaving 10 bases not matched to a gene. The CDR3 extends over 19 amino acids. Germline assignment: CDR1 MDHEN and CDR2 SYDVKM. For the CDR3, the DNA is TGTGCCAGCAGTTTATTGAGGGGGGGACAGGGGGTACCTAACTATGGCTACACCTTC. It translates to CASSLLRGGQGVPNYGYTF.

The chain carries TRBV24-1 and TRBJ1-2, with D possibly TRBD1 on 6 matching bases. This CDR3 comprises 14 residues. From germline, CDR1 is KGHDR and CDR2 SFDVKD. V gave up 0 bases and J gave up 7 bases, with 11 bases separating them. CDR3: CATSDLTGSGGYTF. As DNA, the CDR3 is TGTGCCACCAGTGATTTGACAGGGTCGGGTGGCTACACCTTC.

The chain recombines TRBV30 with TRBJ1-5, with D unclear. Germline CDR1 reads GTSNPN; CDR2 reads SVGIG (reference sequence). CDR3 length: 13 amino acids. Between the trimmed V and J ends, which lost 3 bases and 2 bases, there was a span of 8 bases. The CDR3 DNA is TGTGCCTGGAGCGGCGGGGGCAATCAGCCCCAGCATTTT. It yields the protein CAWSGGGNQPQHF.

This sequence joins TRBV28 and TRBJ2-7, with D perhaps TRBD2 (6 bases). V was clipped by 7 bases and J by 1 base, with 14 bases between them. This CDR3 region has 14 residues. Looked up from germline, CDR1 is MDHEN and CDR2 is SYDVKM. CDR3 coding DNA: TGTGCCAGCACTGCAGGAGGGAGGTCCTACGAGCAGTACTTC. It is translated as CASTAGGRSYEQYF.

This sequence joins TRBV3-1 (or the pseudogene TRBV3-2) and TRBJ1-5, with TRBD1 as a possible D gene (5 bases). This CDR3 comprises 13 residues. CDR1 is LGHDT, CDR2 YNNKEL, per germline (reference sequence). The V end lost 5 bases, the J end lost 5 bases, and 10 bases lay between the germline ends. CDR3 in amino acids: CASSLRRDQPQHF. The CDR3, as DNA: TGTGCCAGCAGCTTACGCAGGGATCAGCCCCAGCATTTT.

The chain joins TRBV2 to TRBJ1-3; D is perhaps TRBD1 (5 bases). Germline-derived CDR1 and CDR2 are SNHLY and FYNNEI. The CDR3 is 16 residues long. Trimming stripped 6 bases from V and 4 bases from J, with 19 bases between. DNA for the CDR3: TGTGCCAGCAGAAGTGATGGAGGGGCGGGGGGAAACACCATATATTTT. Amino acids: CASRSDGGAGGNTIYF.